The TCR beta chain described here comes from a study of shared clonotypes between healthy human individuals (TCRdb year 2020). Background for the entire study: The cohort comprised two women and a few men aged 18 to 49 years. For each donor, three plates each were used for CD4 naive and CD4 memory, two plates were used for CD8 naive, and one plate was used for CD8 memory. To estimate repertoire size and how much clonotype sharing occurs between individuals, the study deeply sequenced the blood TCR repertoires of about 5 healthy adults. Different laboratories and diverse techniques were used to prepare libraries and sequence TCR repertoires, to increase sequencing depth and limit assay-specific biases. Between about 0.8 and 9 billion PBMCs per donor were obtained by leukapheresis. Points the paper makes about the study in general: Sampling was limited to blood, and TCR repertoires in tissue likely differ from TCR repertoires in blood. Based on pairwise subsampling, the degree of clonotype sharing among donors was expected to be affected by sequencing depth. Larger estimated clonotype richness was generally found for naive subsets than for memory subsets. Rarefaction of sorted-subset datasets indicated incomplete sequencing despite the large sequencing depth. The small number of donors limited the genetic and exposure-history diversity represented. Approximately 5% of naive CD4, roughly 3.6% of naive CD8, 2.3% of memory CD4, and 0.4% of memory CD8 clonotypes were shared across a few donors. Compared with non-shared clonotypes, the clonotypes found in all four sorted-subset donors had higher generation probabilities.

For the CD8 naive samples, CD45RO-negative cells were positively selected for CCR7, yielding a CD45RA+CCR7+ population from which TemRA cells were excluded. The donors were healthy, HIV-negative adults who had no recently reported acute infections or vaccinations. All donors were Caucasian adults living in Nashville, Tennessee, USA. After blood collection by leukapheresis, PBMCs were isolated using Ficoll-Histopaque density gradient centrifugation and then cryopreserved in the vapor phase of liquid nitrogen. Analytical flow cytometry was used to check the purity and quantity of each magnetically sorted T cell population. Genomic DNA was isolated from every sorted fraction and measured by UV absorbance on a Nanodrop 2000c. Including the terminal cysteine and phenylalanine, the CDR3 comprises 12 residues. Of all the DNA, just the CDR3 is kept, 36 bases in frame from base 1. From the germline V gene, CDR1 is SGHTA and CDR2 is FQGNSA. Trimming takes 3 bases from V and 0 bases from J, and the germline ends sit 3 bases apart.

Using the deep immunoSEQ assay, multiplex PCR amplified TCR CDR3 regions from genomic DNA. Extracted genomic DNA from each cell subset was distributed evenly across all wells of several immunoSEQ 96-well plates, and each plate was treated as a replicate. For sorted subsets, each replicate PCR was loaded with roughly 190 ng genomic DNA, equivalent to roughly 30,000 T cell genomes. Purified libraries were quantified with a Qubit 3.0 fluorometer, sized on a Bioanalyzer 2100, and re-quantified with the KAPA Library Quantification kit. Each immunoSEQ 96-well plate was sequenced on its own single-read 150-cycle Illumina NextSeq 550 flow cell. As for the authors' bioinformatics: The immunoSEQ output contained only junctional sequences without quality scores, so filtering could not match that applied to full-length reads. Sequences were annotated with PyIR, a Python wrapper for IgBLAST v1.9, using IMGT germline references to assign V/J genes and CDR3. Reads with weak V/J assignments (E-value above 1e-6), missing CDR3, stop codons, out-of-frame junctions, or ambiguous translated residues were removed. V3J clonotypes were defined by identical inferred V gene, J gene, and CDR3 amino acid sequence. To compute the percentage overlap between repertoires, the number of shared unique clonotypes was divided by the size of the smaller repertoire. Richness of each repertoire was evaluated using RTK rarefaction, the Chao1 estimator, and Recon v2.1 estimates of unobserved clonotypes. Generation probabilities were computed with OLGA for all TCRbeta clonotypes obtained by the gDNA method from several donors. Entries here come from immuneACCESS through TCRdb and include only in-frame sequences with V and J called. Some clones fail to appear in such tables; in the studies checked, an unresolved V gene covers under half of the shortfall, and the cause of the remainder is unknown. V and J calls plus clone size are reproduced from that table; the DNA served to infer D and trimming. The sample table shows about 680,000 clones, and 90% to 95% are seen once. The top ten constitute 24% of the sample.

This clone has just a few counts. It lacks a known antigen. No base quality values were provided; no much bigger clone lies one nucleotide off. Other DNA sequences of this sample code for an identical CDR3. This receptor was obtained from a man under 40 in good health. The chain uses TRBV7-2 and TRBJ2-7, with no confident D gene call. Sequencing was performed on naive CD8+ T cells sorted from blood. This sample's cell subset or site label indicates: CD45RA+CCR7+. The encoded CDR3 is CASSLVSYEQYF. The base sequence is TGTGCCAGCAGCTTGGTCTCCTACGAGCAGTACTTC. With the rest looked up from the reference TRBV7-2 and TRBJ2-7 genes rather than sequenced, the full variable domain is GAGVSQSPSNKVTEKGKDVELRCDPISGHTALYWYRQSLGQGLEFLIYFQGNSAPDKSGLPSDRFSAERTGGSVSTLTIQRTQQEDSAVYLCASSLVSYEQYFGPGTRLTVT.